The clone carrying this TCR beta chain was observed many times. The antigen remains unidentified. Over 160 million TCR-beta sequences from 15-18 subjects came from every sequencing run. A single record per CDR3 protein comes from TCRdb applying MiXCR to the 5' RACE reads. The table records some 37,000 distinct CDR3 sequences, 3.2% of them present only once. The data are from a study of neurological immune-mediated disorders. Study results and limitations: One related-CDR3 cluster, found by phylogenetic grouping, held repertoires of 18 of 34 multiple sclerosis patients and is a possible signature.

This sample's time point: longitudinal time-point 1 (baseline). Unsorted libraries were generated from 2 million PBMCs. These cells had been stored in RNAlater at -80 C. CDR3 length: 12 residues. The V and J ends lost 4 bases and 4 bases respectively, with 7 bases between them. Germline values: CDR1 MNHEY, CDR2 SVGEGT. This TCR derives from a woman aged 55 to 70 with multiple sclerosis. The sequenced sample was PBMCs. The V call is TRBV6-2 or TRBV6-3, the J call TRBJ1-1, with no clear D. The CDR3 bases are TGTGCCAGCAGTTCGGGGAGCACTGAAGCTTTCTTT. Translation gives CASSSGSTEAFF.